The 7 T cell receptor beta chains in this list originate from one sample, sequenced in a study of T cells in Graves' hyperthyroidism and ophthalmopathy. RNA transcripts gave rise to amplified TCR beta CDR3 regions. An initial round of RT-PCR targeting the TCR CDR3 relied on the HTBI primer set. TCRdb used MiXCR to reprocess the multiplex PCR reads, holding one entry per CDR3 protein. The table lists roughly 360,000 distinct CDR3 sequences, roughly 14% of them singletons. The material sequenced was blood. Receptor source: a man younger than 40 with Graves' hyperthyroidism that later progressed to Graves' ophthalmopathy.

In this sample, this clonotype turned up many times. J is TRBJ1-2 and V is TRBV14; no clear D. V dropped 0 bases and J dropped 4 bases, with 3 bases sitting between them. CDR3 length: 12 residues. The germline CDR1 and CDR2 sequences are SGHDN and FVKESK. The CDR3 sequence: CASSQDRYGYTF. The CDR3 DNA reads as TGTGCCAGCAGCCAAGATCGCTATGGCTACACCTTC.

This chain connects TRBV5-1 to TRBJ2-5, with D possibly TRBD2 on 5 matching bases. This CDR3 is built from 13 residues. Germline values: CDR1 SGHRS, CDR2 YFSETQ. Between the trimmed V and J ends, which lost 0 bases and 7 bases, there was a span of 10 bases. The CDR3 region has the DNA TGCGCCAGCAGCTTGGACTGGGGAGTGACCCAGTACTTC. It translates to CASSLDWGVTQYF.

In its sample, this clonotype was seen many times. The rearrangement links TRBV12-3 or TRBV12-4 to TRBJ2-1; TRBD1 matches at 10 bases. The CDR3 is 15 amino acids. J lost 5 bases, V lost 3 bases, and 4 bases had no gene match. The chain's CDR3 is CASSLHGTGDNEQFF. CDR3 bases: TGTGCCAGCAGTTTGCACGGGACAGGGGACAATGAGCAGTTCTTC.

This clonotype was detected a few times. A clone one base away is much larger, so this may be a read error. The gene calls are TRBV28 and TRBJ2-1, with 13 positions matching TRBD2. V gave up 5 bases and J gave up 11 bases; unmatched junction bases: 9. Germline CDR1 MDHEN, CDR2 SYDVKM. CDR3 length equals 15 residues. CDR3: CASSLTSGGAYKQFF. The DNA of the CDR3 is TGTGCCAGCAGTCTTACTAGCGGGGGGGCCTATAAGCAGTTCTTC.

At least ten counts were recorded for this clonotype. The chain employs TRBV2 and TRBJ1-3, with D hard to call. Germline lookup yields CDR1 SNHLY and CDR2 FYNNEI. Between the trimmed V and J ends, which lost 5 bases and 2 bases, there was a span of 13 bases. CDR3 length: 15 residues. The CDR3 sequence: CASSQDGVTGNTIYF. The CDR3 bases are TGTGCCAGCAGTCAAGACGGGGTTACTGGAAACACCATATATTTT.

In DNA form, the CDR3 reads TGTGCCAGCAGTTTAGAGGGGGCCGGCTACAATGAGCAGTTCTTC. Translated, it gives CASSLEGAGYNEQFF. V is TRBV12-3 or TRBV12-4 and J is TRBJ2-1; the match to TRBD1 covers 7 bases. Trimming cost V 1 base and J 3 bases; bases outside gene matches: 3. The CDR3 length is 15 residues.

This clonotype was seen only a few times. A junction end diverges from the germline sequence, so it may reflect a read error. The J gene is TRBJ1-4, the V gene TRBV27, with 11 positions matching TRBD1. Germline V CDR1 and CDR2: MNHEY, SMNVEV (reference sequence). This CDR3 has 15 amino acids. Written as DNA, the CDR3 is TGTGCCAGCAGTTCGTTGGGACAGGGGGGGGAAAAACTATTTTTT. Its protein is CASSSLGQGGEKLFF. Full variable domain (rest looked up from reference TRBV27 and TRBJ1-4): EAQVTQNPRYLITVTGKKLTVTCSQNMNHEYMSWYRQDPGLGLRQIYYSMNVEVTDKGDVPEGYKVSRKEKRNFPLILESPSPNQTSLYFCASSSLGQGGEKLFFGSGTQLSVL.